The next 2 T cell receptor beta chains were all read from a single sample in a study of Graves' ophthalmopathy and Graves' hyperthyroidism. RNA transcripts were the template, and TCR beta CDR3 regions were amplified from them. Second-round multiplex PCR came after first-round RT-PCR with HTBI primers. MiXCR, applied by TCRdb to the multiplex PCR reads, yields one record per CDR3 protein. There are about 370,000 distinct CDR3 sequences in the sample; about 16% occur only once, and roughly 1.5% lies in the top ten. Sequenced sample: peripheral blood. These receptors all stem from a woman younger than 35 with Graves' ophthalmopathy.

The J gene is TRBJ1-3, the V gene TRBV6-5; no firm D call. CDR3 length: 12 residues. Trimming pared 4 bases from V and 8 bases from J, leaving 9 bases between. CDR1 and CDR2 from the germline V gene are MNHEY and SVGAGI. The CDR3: CASSSGRDTIYF. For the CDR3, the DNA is TGTGCCAGCAGTTCGGGCCGGGACACCATATATTTT.

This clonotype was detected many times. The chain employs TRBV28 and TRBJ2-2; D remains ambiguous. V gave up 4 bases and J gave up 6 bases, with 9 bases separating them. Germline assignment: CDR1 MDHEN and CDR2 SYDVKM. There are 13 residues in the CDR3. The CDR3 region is CASSSTEAGELFF. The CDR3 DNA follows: TGTGCCAGCAGTTCAACAGAGGCCGGGGAGCTGTTTTTT. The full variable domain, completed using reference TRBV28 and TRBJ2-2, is DVKVTQSSRYLVKRTGEKVFLECVQDMDHENMFWYRQDPGLGLRLIYFSYDVKMKEKGDIPEGYSVSREKKERFSLILESASTNQTSMYLCASSSTEAGELFFGEGSRLTVL.